The 20 T cell receptor beta chains given below trace back to one sample, sequenced in a study of T cells in Graves' hyperthyroidism and ophthalmopathy. The TCR beta CDR3 regions underwent amplification using RNA transcripts as the source. TCR CDR3 regions were first amplified by RT-PCR with HTBI primers. TCRdb analysed the multiplex PCR reads with MiXCR anew, one entry per CDR3 protein. Of about 58,000 distinct CDR3 sequences in the sample, around 50% were seen once. The sample taken for sequencing was blood. The receptor source for this set is a woman in her 30s with Graves' ophthalmopathy.

A remark on this clonotype: With a much larger clone just one base away, this may be a read error. Lacking the conserved final phenylalanine or tryptophan, this CDR3 likely reflects a read error. The chain has TRBV11-3 and TRBJ2-7; a possible D gene is TRBD2 (6 bases). Looked up from germline, CDR1 is SGHNT and CDR2 is YENEEA. The CDR3 runs 14 residues. Between the trimmed V and J ends, which lost 3 bases and 2 bases, there was a span of 11 bases. The CDR3 region has the DNA TGTGCCAGCAGCTTGTTCGGGGGTGCCTACGAGCAGTACTAC. As protein: CASSLFGGAYEQYY.

As concerns this clonotype: Relative to the germline gene, one junction end is altered; a read error may explain this. The chain uses TRBV5-5 and TRBJ1-6, with a tentative D call TRBD1 (5 bases). There are 13 residues in the CDR3. Germline V gene lookup returns CDR1 SGHKS and CDR2 YYEKEE (reference sequence). The CDR3 DNA follows: TGCGCCAGCAGCTTGATGACAGATTCACCCCTCCACTTT. This gives the protein CASSLMTDSPLHF.

The sample holds many counts of this clonotype. The chain links TRBV12-3 or TRBV12-4 to TRBJ1-4, with D hard to call. Between the trimmed V and J ends, which lost 7 bases and 4 bases, there was a span of 22 bases. The CDR3 runs 17 residues. CDR3 DNA sequence: TGTGCCAGCACCCACGTCAGGTCCCCGTCCGGTAATGAAAAACTGTTTTTT. Protein: CASTHVRSPSGNEKLFF.

The chain carries TRBV28 and TRBJ1-1, with TRBD1 matching over 9 bases. V was clipped by 6 bases and J by 5 bases; unmatched bases: 10. This CDR3 has 15 residues. The germline V gene has CDR1 MDHEN and CDR2 SYDVKM. DNA for the CDR3: TGTGCCAGCAGAGACGACAGGGGGGGAGAAACTGAAGCTTTCTTT. Protein sequence: CASRDDRGGETEAFF.

This clonotype has ten or more counts. The chain joins TRBV7-9 to TRBJ2-5; possibly TRBD1 for D (6 bases). Trimming shortened V by 5 bases and J by 7 bases, and 17 bases separated the two germline ends. The germline V gene encodes CDR1 SEHNR and CDR2 FQNEAQ (reference sequence). The CDR3 has 14 amino acids. CDR3 region: CASSLSGGAGTQYF. CDR3 nucleotide sequence: TGTGCCAGCAGCCTCTCTGGGGGCGCGGGGACCCAGTACTTC.

Notes on this clonotype: A much larger clone differs by one base, so this may be a read error. The V and J genes are TRBV12-3 or TRBV12-4 and TRBJ2-1, with 8 positions matching TRBD2. The CDR3 runs to 15 residues. The CDR3 reads CASRQEREPYSEQFF. As DNA, the CDR3 is TGTGCCAGCAGGCAAGAGCGGGAGCCCTACAGTGAGCAGTTCTTC.

In regard to this clonotype: No conserved phenylalanine or tryptophan is present at the end of the CDR3, so a read error is the likely explanation. The chain employs TRBV7-7 and TRBJ2-5; D ambiguous. Germline CDR1 SSHAT, CDR2 FNYEAQ (reference sequence). The CDR3 loop spans 14 amino acids. The CDR3 protein is CASSSYVYQETQYL. In nucleotides, the CDR3 is TGTGCTAGCAGCTCATACGTGTACCAAGAGACCCAGTACCTC.

In this sample, this clonotype turned up many times. A single base separates this from a much larger clone, so it may be a read error. The V call is TRBV5-1, the J call TRBJ2-3; D possibly uses TRBD1 or TRBD2 (5 bases each). This CDR3 spans 13 amino acids. Trimming left V 3 bases short and J 2 bases short, with 7 bases between. Per the germline V gene, CDR1 is SGHRS and CDR2 is YFSETQ. CDR3 in DNA: TGCGCCAGCAGCTGGGGGATCACAGATACGCAGTATTTT. Encoded protein: CASSWGITDTQYF.

This clonotype appeared many times. The chain has TRBV7-3 and TRBJ1-2; D ambiguous. Germline V gene sequence: CDR1 SGHTA, CDR2 FQGTGA. This CDR3 contains 16 residues. Between the trimmed V and J ends, which lost 1 base and 0 bases, there was a span of 12 bases. CDR3 bases: TGTGCCAGCAGCTTAAATCCAGGCGATACTAACTATGGCTACACCTTC. Its translation: CASSLNPGDTNYGYTF.

This clonotype was found a few times. The chain is built from TRBV30 and TRBJ2-6; TRBD1 or TRBD2 may be the D gene (5 bases each). With 1 base removed from V and 0 bases from J, the gap between germline ends came to 13 bases. The CDR3 has 17 amino acids. The V gene's germline CDR1 is GTSNPN and CDR2 SVGIG (reference sequence). CDR3 DNA sequence: TGTGCCTGGAGTGCCACGGGGCATCGCTCTGGGGCCAACGTCCTGACTTTC. Encoded protein: CAWSATGHRSGANVLTF.

This clonotype was picked up many times. The chain joins TRBV10-3 to TRBJ2-1; possibly TRBD1 for D (6 bases). CDR1 and CDR2 (germline): ENHRY, SYGVKD. The CDR3 spans 14 residues. Trimming removed 4 bases from V and 5 bases from J, with 12 bases in between. CDR3 bases: TGTGCCATCAGTGGGGGGCCGGGGAACAATGAGCAGTTCTTC. Its protein is CAISGGPGNNEQFF.

For this clonotype: An end of the junction does not agree with germline; a read error may underlie this. The rearrangement links TRBV4-1 to TRBJ2-2; tentative D call: TRBD2 (6 bases). The CDR3 loop spans 10 amino acids. The V gene's germline CDR1 is MGHRA and CDR2 YSYEKL. The CDR3 coding sequence is TGCGCCAGCAGCCAGGGGGGGCTGTTTTTT. Protein sequence: CASSQGGLFF.

J is TRBJ2-6 and V is TRBV15; D ambiguous. Trimming pared 3 bases from V and 2 bases from J, leaving 2 bases between. The CDR3 extends over 13 amino acids. Germline V gene data show CDR1 as LNHNV and CDR2 as YYDKDF (reference sequence). The CDR3 sequence: CATSRTGANVLTF. CDR3 sequence (DNA): TGTGCCACCAGCAGGACTGGGGCCAACGTCCTGACTTTC.

The chain joins TRBV2 to TRBJ1-3; D gene uncertain. V gave up 5 bases and J gave up 0 bases, with 29 bases separating them. In germline, CDR1 is SNHLY, CDR2 FYNNEI. The CDR3 has 21 amino acids. CDR3 protein: CASSYRRGGPTSSFSGNTIYF. The DNA of the CDR3 is TGTGCCAGCAGTTACCGCCGTGGAGGGCCTACCTCTTCTTTCTCTGGAAACACCATATATTTT.

This clonotype came up many times. The chain carries TRBV9 and TRBJ1-5; D is ambiguous. The V gene lost 0 bases and the J gene lost 0 bases, with 4 bases spanning the gap. The germline V gene has CDR1 SGDLS and CDR2 YYNGEE. This CDR3 spans 14 amino acids. The CDR3 DNA is TGTGCCAGCAGCGTAGCAGGTAGCAATCAGCCCCAGCATTTT. This translates into CASSVAGSNQPQHF.

This clonotype was recorded many times. This sequence joins TRBV5-8 and TRBJ2-7; TRBD2 might be the D (5 bases). The CDR3 consists of 16 residues. Germline assignment: CDR1 SGHTS and CDR2 YDEGEE. V dropped 5 bases and J dropped 2 bases, with 20 bases sitting between them. DNA for the CDR3: TGTGCCAGCAGTTCTTATGGGAGCCTAAATGCCTACGAGCAGTACTTC. Translated: CASSSYGSLNAYEQYF.

Comment on this clonotype: At one of its ends the junction is not consistent with the germline gene, which may arise from a read error. The chain has TRBV19 and TRBJ2-3; D call uncertain. CDR3 length equals 14 residues. Germline V lookup: CDR1 LNHDA, CDR2 SQIVND (reference sequence). This CDR3 is CASSIDPSTVTQYF. The CDR3 nucleotides are TGTGCCAGTAGCATAGATCCGAGCACAGTTACGCAGTATTTT.

The chain is built from TRBV29-1 and TRBJ2-1; a weak D match, TRBD2 (5 bases). The length of the CDR3 is 13 residues. Germline values: CDR1 SQVTM, CDR2 ANQGSEA. The V end was cut by 7 bases, the J end by 0 bases, with 10 bases between. The CDR3 DNA reads TGCAGCGCCAGGAGGCCCTCCTACAATGAGCAGTTCTTC. Residues: CSARRPSYNEQFF.

This clonotype was seen repeatedly, ten times or more. This sequence joins TRBV9 and TRBJ2-7; the D gene is possibly TRBD2 (5 bases). Germline V gives CDR1 SGDLS, CDR2 YYNGEE. The CDR3 consists of 14 residues. V lost 4 bases to trimming and J lost 2 bases, with 13 bases between them. The chain's CDR3 is CASSLTAGAYEQYF. The CDR3 DNA reads TGTGCCAGCAGCCTCACCGCCGGGGCCTACGAGCAGTACTTC.

V is TRBV7-2 and J is TRBJ2-7; D gene ambiguous. The CDR3 has 15 residues. Per the germline V gene, CDR1 is SGHTA and CDR2 is FQGNSA. V was pared by 2 bases and J by 0 bases, with 11 bases between. CDR3 amino acids: CASSLTGTLSYEQYF. CDR3 DNA: TGTGCCAGCAGCTTAACGGGTACCCTCTCCTACGAGCAGTACTTC.